This TCR beta chain appears in the sequencing data of a study of identical twins. From the 5' RACE reads, TCRdb called clonotypes with MiXCR, one entry per CDR3 protein. In the table there are a few hundred thousand distinct CDR3 sequences, about 8% of which are singletons. This clonotype was picked up many times. CDR3 size: 18 residues. Per germline, CDR1 SQVTM and CDR2 ANQGSEA. Trimming stripped 6 bases from V and 4 bases from J, with 29 bases between. In addition, the sample was reused for a study of yellow fever vaccine responses in identical twins.

The V and J genes are TRBV29-1 and TRBJ2-3; D might be TRBD1 (6 bases). The source material was CD8+ T cells sorted from blood. This receptor was identified in a woman between 18 and 29 years old in good health. The CDR3 DNA reads as TGCAGCGTGTCTGGGGCGTTGGATGTACAGGGTGTCGCAGATACGCAGTATTTT. It yields the protein CSVSGALDVQGVADTQYF.